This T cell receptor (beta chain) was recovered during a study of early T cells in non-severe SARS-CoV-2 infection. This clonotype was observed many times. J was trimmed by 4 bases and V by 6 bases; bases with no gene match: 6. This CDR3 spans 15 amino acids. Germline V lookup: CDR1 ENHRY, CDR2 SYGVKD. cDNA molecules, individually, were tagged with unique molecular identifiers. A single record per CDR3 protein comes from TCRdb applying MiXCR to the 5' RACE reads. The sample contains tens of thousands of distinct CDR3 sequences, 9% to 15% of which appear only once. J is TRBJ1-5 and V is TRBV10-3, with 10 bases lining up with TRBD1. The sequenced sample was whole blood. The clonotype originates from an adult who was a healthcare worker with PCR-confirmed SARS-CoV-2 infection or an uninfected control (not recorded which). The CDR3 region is CAISSGQGLNQPQHF. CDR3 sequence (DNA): TGTGCCATCAGCTCGGGACAGGGGCTAAATCAGCCCCAGCATTTT.